These T cell receptor beta chains were read from a single sample in a study of cytomegalovirus exposure and HLA in healthy donors. Profiling relied on immunoSEQ multiplex PCR, and the TCRdb table lists in-frame clones only, not all of them. The table includes about 110,000 clones, almost 96% detected once. Sequencing used PBMCs. The source is a woman aged 18-29 years in good health and CMV-seronegative. CDR3s include the opening cysteine and the closing phenylalanine or tryptophan. The D gene is left open where the match is weak. Some rows mark clone size as missing; the rest say once, few, many or name a class of expanded clone.

v_gene	j_gene	abundance	d_gene	CDR3nt	CDR3aa
TRBV10-3	TRBJ2-2	-	TRBD2	TGTGCCATCAGAGGGACTAGCGGGGTGACAACGAACACCGGGGAGCTGTTTTTT	CAIRGTSGVTTNTGELFF
TRBV6-5	TRBJ1-1	-	-	TGTGCCAGCAGCCCCCGACGGAGCTTGAACACTGAAGCTTTCTTT	CASSPRRSLNTEAFF
TRBV5-4	TRBJ1-5	-	-	TGTGCCAGCAGCAAGGACACAAATCAGCCCCAGCATTTT	CASSKDTNQPQHF
TRBV19	TRBJ2-7	-	TRBD1	TGTGCCAGTAGTATCGGGACAGGGAGATCAGTATTCTACGAGCAGTACTTC	CASSIGTGRSVFYEQYF
TRBV19	TRBJ2-1	-	-	TGTGCCAGTAGTCCCCACCTGAGAGGGCTGCGGAATGAGCAGTTCTTC	CASSPHLRGLRNEQFF
TRBV28	TRBJ2-7	-	-	TGTGCCAGCAGTGGTCTGCAGGGGCCCTACGAGCAGTACTTC	CASSGLQGPYEQYF
TRBV28	TRBJ2-3	-	TRBD1	TGTGCCAGCAGTCCAGAACCGGGACAGGGAACAGATACGCAGTATTTT	CASSPEPGQGTDTQYF
TRBV25-1	TRBJ1-1	-	TRBD1	TGTGCCAGCAACCGACAGGGAGGATTTAGCACTGAAGCTTTCTTT	CASNRQGGFSTEAFF
TRBV5-1	TRBJ2-5	-	-	TGCGCCAGCAGCTTGGGGTTGGGGGGGGCCCGAGAGACCCAGTACTTC	CASSLGLGGARETQYF
TRBV30	TRBJ2-3	-	-	TGTGCCTGGAAGGTCGGGGGAGATACGCAGTATTTT	CAWKVGGDTQYF
TRBV10-3	TRBJ2-7	-	TRBD2	TGTGCCATCAGACACAGCGGGGGGAGCTACGAGCAGTACTTC	CAIRHSGGSYEQYF
TRBV28	TRBJ2-5	-	TRBD2	TGTGCCAGCAGCCCGGCCGGCTTCCTACGACTAGCGGGGGGACAGACCCAGTACTTC	CASSPAGFLRLAGGQTQYF
TRBV4-1	TRBJ2-1	-	-	TGCGCCAGCAGCCAAGTCCGTACCGGTGGCTCCTACAATGAGCAGTTCTTC	CASSQVRTGGSYNEQFF
TRBV15	TRBJ1-2	-	TRBD1	TGTGCCACCAGCAGGGGGGACAGGGACGGCTACACCTTC	CATSRGDRDGYTF
TRBV2	TRBJ2-5	-	TRBD2	TGTGCCAGCAGGGCCAGCGGGGGGGCCGTCCCGGAGACCCAGTACTTC	CASRASGGAVPETQYF
TRBV28	TRBJ1-2	-	-	TGTGCCAGCACCACGGGGGTTTCGCTCTATGGCTACACCTTC	CASTTGVSLYGYTF
TRBV7-8	TRBJ1-1	once	-	TGTGCCAGCAGCGCGAGACAGAGCAAAACACCGAACACTGAAGCTTTCTTT	CASSARQSKTPNTEAFF
TRBV19	TRBJ2-2	-	TRBD1	TGTGCCAGTAGTAACAGGGGGCTCGACGGGGAGCTGTTTTTT	CASSNRGLDGELFF
TRBV5-6	TRBJ2-2	once	-	TGTGCCAGCAGCTTGAGGAGTTCGAGCACCGGGGAGCTGTTTTTT	CASSLRSSSTGELFF
TRBV2	TRBJ2-5	-	-	TGTGCCAGCAGGGGCGAGGGAGAGACCCAGTACTTC	CASRGEGETQYF
TRBV27	TRBJ2-2	-	TRBD1	TGTGCCAGCAGTTTATTAGGACAGGGTAGGAACACCGGGGAGCTGTTTTTT	CASSLLGQGRNTGELFF
TRBV7-9	TRBJ2-7	-	-	TGTGCCAGCAGTCTGGACACCTACGAGCAGTACTTC	CASSLDTYEQYF
TRBV14	TRBJ2-1	-	TRBD2	TGTGCCAGCAGCCAAGGGTCTAGCGGGGGTCAAAATGAGCAGTTCTTC	CASSQGSSGGQNEQFF
TRBV4-2	TRBJ2-7	-	TRBD2	TGTGCCAGCAGCCCCTGGTACCCTGAGCGGGGGGCGTCCTACGAGCAGTACTTC	CASSPWYPERGASYEQYF
TRBV15	TRBJ1-4	-	TRBD1	TGTGCCACCAGCAGAGGCACGGGACAGGGGTATAATGAAAAACTGTTTTTT	CATSRGTGQGYNEKLFF
TRBV28	TRBJ2-2	-	-	TGTGCCACCTCCCCCCGGGGTTCGGGCGGGGAGCTGTTTTTT	CATSPRGSGGELFF
TRBV7-2	TRBJ2-7	-	TRBD2	TGTGCCAGCAGCTTCTCCCCGCCCGGGGGGGCCCCTGTCCTGGACGAGCAGTACTTC	CASSFSPPGGAPVLDEQYF
TRBV7-9	TRBJ1-6	-	TRBD1	TGTGCCAGCAGCAGAGGACAGGGGAATTCACCCCTCCACTTT	CASSRGQGNSPLHF
TRBV9	TRBJ2-5	-	TRBD2	TGTGCCAGCAGCCTAGGGACTAGCGGGGTGATGGAGACCCAGTACTTC	CASSLGTSGVMETQYF
TRBV7-6	TRBJ1-3	-	TRBD1	TGTGCCAGCAGCTTAGGGACAGGCTCTGGAAACACCATATATTTT	CASSLGTGSGNTIYF
TRBV7-9	TRBJ2-3	-	-	TGTGCCAGCAGCTTGGTGTCAGGGGCAACAGATACGCAGTATTTT	CASSLVSGATDTQYF
TRBV27	TRBJ1-2	-	-	TGTGCCAGCACTCCACTCCACTCCTTCCCAGGGGGCTACACCTTC	CASTPLHSFPGGYTF
TRBV18	TRBJ1-1	-	TRBD1	TGTGCCAGCTCACCCCCGGGACAGGAGAACACTGAAGCTTTCTTT	CASSPPGQENTEAFF
TRBV7-2	TRBJ2-5	-	-	TGTGCCAGCAGCTACCCGAACAGGCAAGAGACCCAGTACTTC	CASSYPNRQETQYF
TRBV15	TRBJ1-3	-	-	TGTGCCACCAGCAGAGGAGGGCCTGGAAACACCATATATTTT	CATSRGGPGNTIYF
TRBV6-5	TRBJ1-1	-	-	TGTGCCAGCAGTTACGGAGGGGGGGGCACTGAAGCTTTCTTT	CASSYGGGGTEAFF
TRBV7-2	TRBJ1-4	-	-	TGTGCCAGCAGCCTCCCGGGGAGACAACTGTTTTTT	CASSLPGRQLFF
TRBV7-8	TRBJ2-3	-	TRBD2	TGTGCCAGCAGCTTAGCTCTTAGCGGGGGGGCTTATACGCAGTATTTT	CASSLALSGGAYTQYF
TRBV27	TRBJ1-1	-	-	TGTGCCAGCAGTTTTGCAGGTATCGTGAACACTGAAGCTTTCTTT	CASSFAGIVNTEAFF
TRBV27	TRBJ2-7	-	TRBD2	TGTGCCAGCAGTTTATCGGCGGGGGGGCTCGGAGAGCAGTACTTC	CASSLSAGGLGEQYF
TRBV15	TRBJ2-3	-	-	TGTGCCACCAGCCCCGGGGCAGGGACTAGCACAGATACGCAGTATTTT	CATSPGAGTSTDTQYF
TRBV19	TRBJ1-6	-	TRBD1	TGTGCCAGTAAGCGACCGGGACAGAGAAATTCACCCCTCCACTTT	CASKRPGQRNSPLHF
TRBV6-5	TRBJ2-7	-	TRBD1	TGTGCCAGCAGTACGACAGGGTGGGAGCAGTACTTC	CASSTTGWEQYF
TRBV27	TRBJ2-3	-	-	TGTGCCAGCAGAGGCGGGGGCTACACAGATACGCAGTATTTT	CASRGGGYTDTQYF
TRBV16	TRBJ1-3	-	-	TGTGCCAGCGGAGAGTCCCCTGTTACCTCTGGAAACACCATATATTTT	CASGESPVTSGNTIYF
TRBV4-2	TRBJ2-5	-	TRBD1	TGTGCCAGCAGCCCACCCGGGACAGTCGGGGAGACCCAGTACTTC	CASSPPGTVGETQYF
TRBV7-3	TRBJ2-1	-	-	TGTGCCAGCAGCTTAGCGACAGGCTCCTACAATGAGCAGTTCTTC	CASSLATGSYNEQFF
TRBV28	TRBJ1-2	-	TRBD1	TGTGCCAGCAGCGGACAGGGTCTTTATGGCTACACCTTC	CASSGQGLYGYTF
TRBV5-1	TRBJ2-1	-	TRBD2	TGCGCCAGCAGCTACATAGCGGGGGGGCCCTACAATGAGCAGTTCTTC	CASSYIAGGPYNEQFF
TRBV5-5	TRBJ2-7	-	-	TGTGCCAGCAGCTCAACCCTCAATGTAGGGGTCCACGAGCAGTACTTC	CASSSTLNVGVHEQYF
TRBV14	TRBJ2-4	-	-	TGTGCCAGCAGCCAAGGACGGGGAGGTCGGGCCAAAAACATTCAGTACTTC	CASSQGRGGRAKNIQYF
TRBV19	TRBJ1-4	-	-	TGTGCCAGTCTCAAGACAGGATCTAATGAAAAACTGTTTTTT	CASLKTGSNEKLFF
TRBV5-1	TRBJ2-3	-	TRBD2	TGCGCCAGCAGCTTAGCGGGGGGATCCAGTACGCAGTATTTT	CASSLAGGSSTQYF